The 5 T cell receptor beta chains listed next were all sequenced from one sample in a study of PD-1 blockade in classical Hodgkin lymphoma (dated by TCRdb to about 2020). The time point label for this specimen denotes: cycle 2 day 1 (C2D1) of nivolumab. Relapse after autologous stem cell transplantation had occurred in all trial patients, and cohorts A, B and C were distinguished by prior brentuximab vedotin exposure. The library was prepared using the immunoSEQ multiplex PCR assay. This is the immuneACCESS table as TCRdb keeps it, with only in-frame sequences that have V and J called. A part of the clones is gone; compared with another copy, unresolved V genes explain less than half, and the rest is unexplained. This sample gives 46,000 or so clones in total; over 70% of them show up just once. The ten top clones hold roughly 22% of the sample. This sample comprised peripheral blood mononuclear cells (PBMCs), obtained before the second cycle of nivolumab. The receptors come from a human donor with classical Hodgkin lymphoma.

The J gene is TRBJ1-1, the V gene TRBV7-8; D unresolved. In germline, CDR1 is SGHVS, CDR2 FQNEAQ. The CDR3 is 14 amino acids. With 1 base removed from V and 0 bases from J, the gap between germline ends came to 6 bases. Written as DNA, the CDR3 is TGTGCCAGCAGCTTAGATTACATGAACACTGAAGCTTTCTTT. As protein: CASSLDYMNTEAFF.

This clone was detected once. This rearrangement joins TRBV11-3 to TRBJ2-2, with 7 bases lining up with TRBD1. This CDR3 comprises 16 residues. Germline CDR1 SGHNT, CDR2 YENEEA. The V and J ends lost 6 bases and 4 bases, in that order; junction bases with no gene match: 11. The CDR3 region is CASRTSQGEGTGELFF. The DNA for the CDR3 is TGTGCCAGCAGGACGTCGCAGGGGGAAGGCACCGGGGAGCTGTTTTTT.

The chain links TRBV19 to TRBJ2-3, with 9 bases matching TRBD1. The CDR3 sequence is 15 residues long. Losses at the gene ends were 6 bases for V and 0 bases for J; bases not matched to a gene: 4. Germline V gene data show CDR1 as LNHDA and CDR2 as SQIVND (reference sequence). In DNA form, the CDR3 reads TGTGCCAGTAGCATACAGGGGGCTAGCACAGATACGCAGTATTTT. Its translation is CASSIQGASTDTQYF.

This clone was recorded only once. The chain carries TRBV15 and TRBJ1-1; D is uncertain. This CDR3 has 15 residues. Germline V gene lookup returns CDR1 LNHNV and CDR2 YYDKDF (reference sequence). Trimming stripped 3 bases from V and 0 bases from J, with 11 bases between. Here the CDR3 reads CATSRGRTMNTEAFF. In nucleotides, the CDR3 is TGTGCCACCAGCAGGGGCAGAACCATGAACACTGAAGCTTTCTTT.

This clone was recorded a few times. The chain recombines TRBV18 with TRBJ2-7; D is perhaps TRBD1 (6 bases). CDR3 length equals 16 residues. With 0 bases removed from V and 7 bases from J, the gap between germline ends came to 19 bases. Germline V gives CDR1 KGHSH, CDR2 LQKENI. CDR3 DNA sequence: TGTGCCAGCTCACCACCGGGTACAGGGTCTCCGGGGGAGCAGTACTTC. It encodes CASSPPGTGSPGEQYF. Looking up the rest from reference TRBV18 and TRBJ2-7 gives the full variable domain: NAGVMQNPRHLVRRRGQEARLRCSPMKGHSHVYWYRQLPEEGLKFMVYLQKENIIDESGMPKERFSAEFPKEGPSILRIQQVVRGDSAAYFCASSPPGTGSPGEQYFGPGTRLTVT.